Sequencing of this T cell receptor beta chain was carried out in a study of blood T cell repertoires in COVID-19. This clone was found a few times. Trimming removed 10 bases at V and 4 bases at J, with 14 bases between. This CDR3 spans 12 amino acids. The germline CDR1 and CDR2 sequences are MNHNS and SASEGT. Sequencing used immunoSEQ multiplex PCR; TCRdb keeps in-frame clones, though not all of them. The sample shows about 140,000 clones, roughly 84% of them seen only once. V is TRBV6-1 and J is TRBJ2-7; maybe TRBD1 (5 bases). Specimen: peripheral blood. The clonotype comes from a woman in her sixties or seventies with acute or convalescent COVID-19. CDR3 in amino acids: CATAQGPYEQYF. The CDR3 DNA reads as TGTGCCACCGCCCAGGGTCCATACGAGCAGTACTTC.